Each of the 28 T cell receptor beta chains below was sequenced from the same sample in a study of cytomegalovirus exposure and HLA in healthy donors. Researchers ran the PCR with 60 Vbeta and 13 Jbeta primers. Sequenced by immunoSEQ multiplex PCR; TCRdb stores in-frame clones only, minus some. Of approximately 130,000 clones in the sample, 70% to 90% are singletons; the top ten hold 1.5% to 1.7%. The sequenced sample was PBMCs. The receptors derive from a man in his forties in good health and CMV-seronegative.

The chain combines TRBV4-3 with TRBJ2-5; D unresolved. CDR1 LGHNA and CDR2 YSLEER come from the germline V gene. The CDR3 runs 14 residues. V was shortened by 4 bases and J by 3 bases, with 12 bases between the two germline ends. The chain's CDR3 is CASSRETGKETQYF. The CDR3 DNA sequence: TGCGCCAGCAGCCGAGAGACTGGAAAAGAGACCCAGTACTTC.

V gene TRBV19 combines with J gene TRBJ2-7; 7 bases line up with TRBD1. Germline V gene data show CDR1 as LNHDA and CDR2 as SQIVND (reference sequence). Germline trimming cut 6 bases from V and 3 bases from J; bases unmatched to any gene: 2. This CDR3 has 12 residues. The DNA for the CDR3 is TGTGCCAGTAGGGGACAGAACTACGAGCAGTACTTC. Translating it yields CASRGQNYEQYF.

The rearrangement joins TRBV7-8 to TRBJ1-5, with D possibly being TRBD1 (5 bases). This CDR3 region has 14 residues. Germline assignment: CDR1 SGHVS and CDR2 FQNEAQ. Trimming shortened V by 3 bases and J by 3 bases, and 9 bases separated the two germline ends. The CDR3 reads CASSLGQVNQPQHF. CDR3 bases: TGTGCCAGCAGCTTGGGGCAAGTCAATCAGCCCCAGCATTTT.

V is TRBV4-3 and J is TRBJ2-2; a weak D match, TRBD2 (6 bases). This CDR3 is 18 amino acids long. Germline CDR1 is LGHNA and CDR2 is YSLEER. Trimming took off 0 bases at V and 2 bases at J, with 16 bases between the two ends. The CDR3 spells CASSQDRFVAVNTGELFF. CDR3 bases: TGCGCCAGCAGCCAAGATAGGTTCGTAGCGGTAAACACCGGGGAGCTGTTTTTT.

This clone appeared once. The genes are TRBV4-3 and TRBJ1-1; 7 bases are shared with TRBD1. Per the germline V gene, CDR1 is LGHNA and CDR2 is YSLEER. This CDR3 spans 15 amino acids. With 3 bases clipped from V and 1 base from J, the junction kept 5 bases outside the gene matches. For the CDR3, the DNA is TGCGCCAGCAGCCAGACGACAGGGCCGAACACTGAAGCTTTCTTT. Its protein is CASSQTTGPNTEAFF.

The chain carries TRBV27 and TRBJ2-2, with D possibly being TRBD2 (6 bases). In germline, CDR1 is MNHEY, CDR2 SMNVEV (reference sequence). V was shortened by 1 base and J by 2 bases, with 11 bases between the two germline ends. CDR3 length equals 16 residues. CDR3 DNA: TGTGCCAGCAGTTTATACAGCGGGTTAAACACCGGGGAGCTGTTTTTT. Translation: CASSLYSGLNTGELFF.

This clone was seen a single time. The chain uses TRBV18 and TRBJ2-3; weak D call: TRBD1 (6 bases). Germline CDR1 reads KGHSH; CDR2 reads LQKENI. V was shortened by 3 bases and J by 5 bases, with 9 bases between the two germline ends. The CDR3 has 13 amino acids. CDR3 loop: CASSPQQGDTQYF. DNA for the CDR3: TGTGCCAGCTCACCCCAACAGGGAGATACGCAGTATTTT.

The DNA for the CDR3 is TGTGCCAGCAGCAAAGGGAAGCCAATAGGATTGGACAGGCGTAAGAGAACGAACACCGGGGAGCTGTTTTTT. Translating gives CASSKGKPIGLDRRKRTNTGELFF. The rearrangement links TRBV21-1 to TRBJ2-2; TRBD1, the table's D call, lacks a check against the DNA. TRBV21-1 is termed a pseudogene. This CDR3 is built from 24 residues.

The chain employs TRBV7-3 and TRBJ2-3; 9 bases align to TRBD2. J was trimmed by 5 bases and V by 4 bases; bases with no gene match: 7. The CDR3 length is 15 residues. The germline V gene has CDR1 SGHTA and CDR2 FQGTGA. The CDR3 is CASSSLAGAEDTQYF. CDR3 DNA: TGTGCCAGCAGCTCCTTAGCGGGAGCGGAAGATACGCAGTATTTT.

This clone was recorded a few times. The rearrangement uses TRBV11-1 and TRBJ2-2, with 7 nucleotides matching TRBD1. J gave up 5 bases and V 6 bases, and 3 bases lay outside the gene matches. The CDR3 is 13 amino acids. Germline CDR1 and CDR2: SGHAT and FQDESV (reference sequence). For the CDR3, the DNA is TGTGCCAGCAGGGTACAGGGGACCGGGGAGCTGTTTTTT. Amino acids: CASRVQGTGELFF.

The rearrangement links TRBV30 to TRBJ2-2, with D possibly matching TRBD2 (6 bases). From germline, CDR1 is GTSNPN and CDR2 SVGIG (reference sequence). The length of the CDR3 is 12 residues. The ends were cut back, 5 bases at V and 2 bases at J, with 6 bases in the middle. CDR3 coding DNA: TGTGCCTGGGCGGGAAACACCGGGGAGCTGTTTTTT. Its translation is CAWAGNTGELFF.

CDR3 nucleotides: TGCGCCAGCAGACCGGGGACAGGGTTAGGTGAAGCTTTCTTT. Amino acids: CASRPGTGLGEAFF. This chain uses TRBV5-1 with TRBJ1-1; TRBD1 matches 9 bases. The CDR3 has 14 amino acids. Germline values: CDR1 SGHRS, CDR2 YFSETQ. Losses at the gene ends were 5 bases for V and 7 bases for J; bases not matched to a gene: 9.

This clone has only a few counts. The genes are TRBV6-1 and TRBJ2-5; no clear D. Near its end, the DNA agrees better with TRBJ2-7, so the J call may be wrong. The CDR3 has 12 amino acids. CDR1 MNHNS and CDR2 SASEGT come from the germline V gene. The CDR3 spells CASSERNYEQYF. The CDR3 DNA reads as TGTGCCAGCAGTGAAAGGAACTACGAGCAGTACTTC.

This clone was observed a single time. The rearrangement joins TRBV5-6 to TRBJ2-1; no clear D. Germline V gives CDR1 SGHDT, CDR2 YYEEEE. Trimming pared 1 base from V and 0 bases from J, leaving 11 bases between. The CDR3 is 16 amino acids. CDR3 residues: CASSLTSVISYNEQFF. CDR3 nucleotide sequence: TGTGCCAGCAGCTTGACCAGTGTGATCTCCTACAATGAGCAGTTCTTC.

This sequence joins TRBV7-3 and TRBJ2-5, with 9 bases fitting TRBD2. Trimming removed 5 bases from V and 5 bases from J; junction bases left unmatched: 18. In germline, CDR1 is SGHTA, CDR2 FQGTGA. The CDR3 contains 18 residues. CDR3 loop: CASSKPPEPGLAFETQYF. The CDR3 nucleotides read TGTGCCAGCAGCAAACCCCCGGAACCGGGACTAGCATTCGAGACCCAGTACTTC.

The chain has TRBV6-1 and TRBJ1-3; weak D call: TRBD1 (5 bases). V gave up 11 bases and J gave up 0 bases, with 17 bases separating them. Per the germline V gene, CDR1 is MNHNS and CDR2 is SASEGT. This CDR3 has 15 residues. CDR3 coding DNA: TGTGCCGGGGCACGGGCGCCCTACTCTGGAAACACCATATATTTT. Translation: CAGARAPYSGNTIYF.

The CDR3 sequence: CASTLRGAQSYEQYF. The DNA of the CDR3 is TGTGCCAGCACCCTACGGGGGGCACAGAGTTACGAGCAGTACTTC. This rearrangement joins TRBV27 to TRBJ2-7; weak D call: TRBD2 (7 bases). This CDR3 has 15 amino acids. V lost 7 bases and J lost 4, with 20 bases in between. The V gene's germline CDR1 is MNHEY and CDR2 SMNVEV (reference sequence).

V and J are TRBV4-3 and TRBJ2-5, with 15 positions matching TRBD2. The V segment lost 4 bases and the J segment 5 bases; nucleotides outside the gene matches: 5. The CDR3 totals 16 residues. Germline V gene lookup returns CDR1 LGHNA and CDR2 YSLEER. In DNA form, the CDR3 reads TGCGCCAGCAGCCCTGGGACTAGCGGGAGGTATGAGACCCAGTACTTC. This translates into CASSPGTSGRYETQYF.

Here the CDR3 reads CASSPAGGYLETQYF. Written as DNA, the CDR3 is TGTGCCAGCAGCCCGGCGGGGGGATATTTGGAGACCCAGTACTTC. The chain uses TRBV7-6 and TRBJ2-5, with 8 nucleotides matching TRBD2. Per the germline V gene, CDR1 is SGHVS and CDR2 is FNYEAQ. CDR3 size: 15 residues. Germline trimming cut 5 bases from V and 5 bases from J; bases unmatched to any gene: 10. The full variable domain, in which reference TRBV7-6 and TRBJ2-5 provide the parts outside the CDR3, is GAGVSQSPRYKVTKRGQDVALRCDPISGHVSLYWYRQALGQGPEFLTYFNYEAQQDKSGLPNDRFSAERPEGSISTLTIQRTEQRDSAMYRCASSPAGGYLETQYFGPGTRLLVL.

The V call is TRBV2, the J call TRBJ2-7; TRBD2 agrees at 13 bases. The germline V gene has CDR1 SNHLY and CDR2 FYNNEI. The V and J ends lost 6 bases and 3 bases, in that order; junction bases with no gene match: 8. This CDR3 region has 16 residues. The CDR3 DNA sequence: TGTGCCAGCAGCGATGGACTAGCGGGAGTCCACTACGAGCAGTACTTC. Encoded protein: CASSDGLAGVHYEQYF.

In this sample, this clone turned up once. The V and J genes are TRBV11-2 and TRBJ2-5, with D possibly TRBD1 on 6 matching bases. This CDR3 region has 13 residues. V lost 5 bases, J lost 4 bases, and 11 bases lay in between. CDR1 SGHAT and CDR2 FQNNGV come from the germline V gene. The chain's CDR3 is CASSPQGRETQYF. CDR3 DNA sequence: TGTGCCAGCAGCCCACAGGGTCGAGAGACCCAGTACTTC.

The gene calls are TRBV27 and TRBJ2-7; 8 bases are a match to TRBD1. The V segment lost 2 bases and the J segment 4 bases; nucleotides outside the gene matches: 4. This CDR3 region has 14 residues. CDR1 is MNHEY, CDR2 SMNVEV, per germline (reference sequence). The CDR3 nucleotides read TGTGCCAGCAGTTTAGGACAGGGACCTTACGAGCAGTACTTC. Its protein is CASSLGQGPYEQYF.

This chain links TRBV6-4 with TRBJ1-3; 7 bases fit TRBD1. With V trimmed by 7 bases and J by 2 bases, 17 bases remained unmatched. CDR1 MRHNA and CDR2 SNTAGT come from the germline V gene. CDR3 size: 18 residues. CDR3 region: CASNWGQSSVSAGNTIYF. In nucleotides, the CDR3 is TGTGCCAGCAACTGGGGACAGTCCTCAGTCAGCGCTGGAAACACCATATATTTT.

J is TRBJ1-1 and V is TRBV5-8, with a weak D call TRBD1 (5 bases). From germline, CDR1 is SGHTS and CDR2 YDEGEE. The CDR3 length is 12 residues. The germline V and J ends were trimmed by 3 bases and 8 bases, with 11 bases remaining between them. CDR3 loop: CASSSLGQEAFF. DNA for the CDR3: TGTGCCAGCAGCTCCCTAGGACAAGAAGCTTTCTTT.

The CDR3 is CASSIFGGTYEQYF. The CDR3 DNA sequence: TGTGCCAGTAGTATATTTGGAGGAACTTACGAGCAGTACTTC. The chain uses TRBV19 and TRBJ2-7, with D maybe TRBD2 (5 bases). The V end lost 2 bases, the J end lost 4 bases, and 12 bases lay between the germline ends. CDR1 is LNHDA, CDR2 SQIVND, per germline (reference sequence). The CDR3 spans 14 residues.

The chain joins TRBV6-5 to TRBJ2-7; 8 nucleotides match TRBD1. Germline V gene sequence: CDR1 MNHEY, CDR2 SVGAGI. The CDR3 is made up of 13 amino acids. J lost 3 bases, V lost 5 bases, and 3 bases had no gene match. The CDR3 bases are TGTGCCAGCAGTACAGGGGGAGGCTACGAGCAGTACTTC. It specifies CASSTGGGYEQYF.

The J gene is TRBJ1-1, the V gene TRBV25-1; TRBD1 matches 7 bases. The ends lost 6 bases at V and 0 bases at J; junction bases unmatched: 7. This CDR3 is built from 15 residues. Germline CDR1 reads MGHDK; CDR2 reads SYGVNS. The CDR3 DNA is TGTGCCAGCAGAGACAGGGCTCTCATGAACACTGAAGCTTTCTTT. Residues: CASRDRALMNTEAFF.

This clone was observed once. The chain couples TRBV11-1 to TRBJ2-1; 8 bases are shared with TRBD2. Germline CDR1 SGHAT, CDR2 FQDESV (reference sequence). The CDR3 is 15 residues long. V trimming: 2 bases; J trimming: 7 bases; junction bases outside the gene matches: 7. The CDR3 DNA is TGTGCCAGCAGCTTAAAGCGGGAGACTAGGAATGAGCAGTTCTTC. This translates into CASSLKRETRNEQFF. Drawing the rest from reference TRBV11-1 and TRBJ2-1, the complete variable domain is EAEVAQSPRYKITEKSQAVAFWCDPISGHATLYWYRQILGQGPELLVQFQDESVVDDSQLPKDRFSAERLKGVDSTLKIQPAELGDSAMYLCASSLKRETRNEQFFGPGTRLTVL.